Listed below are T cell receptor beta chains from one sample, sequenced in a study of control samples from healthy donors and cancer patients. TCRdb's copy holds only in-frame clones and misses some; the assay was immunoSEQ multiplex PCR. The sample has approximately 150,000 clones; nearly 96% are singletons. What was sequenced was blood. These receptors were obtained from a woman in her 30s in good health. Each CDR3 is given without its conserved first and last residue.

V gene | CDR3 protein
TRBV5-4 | ASSPPVRDNEQF
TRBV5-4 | ASSPGTYGYT
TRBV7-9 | ASSLGRKLAGGSYNEQF
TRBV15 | ATGPGLATDTQY
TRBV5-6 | ASSLRGVDQPQH
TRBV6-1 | ASSEVQGRGQPQH
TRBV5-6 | ASSSQGVSNEQF
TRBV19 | ASRTGGALSGNQPQH
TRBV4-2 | ASSQETRRSNQPQH
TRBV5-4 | ASSLAHRYEQY
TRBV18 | ASSPWDGAGTEAF
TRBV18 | ASSPPGGYTEAF
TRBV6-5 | ASSYGGARNTGELF
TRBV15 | ATRGLAGGITGELF
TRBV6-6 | ASSFGAPYNSPLH
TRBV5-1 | ASSLDTAKGYT
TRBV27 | ASRRNFWETQY
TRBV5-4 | ASGQDGNGYT
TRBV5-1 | AGGNVGYNSPLH
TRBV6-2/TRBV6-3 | ASSGASGANVLT
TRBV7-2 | ASSFRTSPETQY
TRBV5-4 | ASSPTSGGYNEQF
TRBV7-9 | ASSPDRDEAF
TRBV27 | ASSRTTGGEAF
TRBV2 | AGAEQGSGANVLT
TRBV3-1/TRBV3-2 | ASSQVGLAGGGSTDTQY
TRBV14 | ASSQVYGFNEQF
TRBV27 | ASSYGPLYNEQF
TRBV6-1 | ASSESGQGYEQY
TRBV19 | ASSAGLAVYEQY
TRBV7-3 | ASSPTGAGYNEQF
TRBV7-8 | ASSLVSPESGYT
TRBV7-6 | ASSLRTGISDTGELF
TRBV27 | ASSGGTGRYEQY
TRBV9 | ASSVGGQGREAF
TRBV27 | ASSLGGRLTPEAF
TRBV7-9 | ASSSRTTGSPLH
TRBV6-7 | ASSPIPFRTGHTGELF
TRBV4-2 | ASSQDGGVTEAF
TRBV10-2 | ASRANVNTEAF
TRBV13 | ASSFNGRAGKTQY
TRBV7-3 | ASSPAGGLGELF
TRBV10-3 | ATLGGDNSPLH
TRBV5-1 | ASGYREGLNTEAF
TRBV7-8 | ASSSLSGATGELF